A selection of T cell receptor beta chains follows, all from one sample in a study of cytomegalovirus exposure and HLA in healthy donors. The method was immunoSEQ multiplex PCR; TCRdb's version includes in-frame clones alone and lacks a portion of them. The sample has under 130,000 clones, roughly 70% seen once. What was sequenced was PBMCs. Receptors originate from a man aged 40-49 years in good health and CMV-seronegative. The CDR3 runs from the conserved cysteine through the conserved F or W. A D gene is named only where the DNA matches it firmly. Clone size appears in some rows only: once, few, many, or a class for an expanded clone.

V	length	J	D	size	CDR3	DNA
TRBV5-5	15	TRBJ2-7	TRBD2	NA	CASSFASGRSYEQYF	TGTGCCAGCAGCTTTGCTAGCGGGAGGTCCTACGAGCAGTACTTT
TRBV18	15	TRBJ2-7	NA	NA	CASSPRRDSPYEQYF	TGTGCCAGCTCACCCCGGAGGGACAGTCCCTACGAGCAGTACTTC
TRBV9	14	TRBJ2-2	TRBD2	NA	CASSVDGGTGELFF	TGTGCCAGCAGCGTAGACGGGGGGACCGGGGAGCTGTTTTTT
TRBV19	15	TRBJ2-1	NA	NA	CASIGQSSSYNEQFF	TGTGCCAGTATCGGACAGAGCAGCTCCTACAATGAGCAGTTCTTC
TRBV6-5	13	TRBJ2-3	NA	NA	CASRWTATDTQYF	TGTGCCAGCAGATGGACAGCCACAGATACGCAGTATTTT
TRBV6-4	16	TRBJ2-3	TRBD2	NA	CASSAEGGGTTDTQYF	TGTGCCAGCAGTGCTGAGGGCGGGGGAACGACAGATACGCAGTATTTT
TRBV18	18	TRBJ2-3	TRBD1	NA	CASSPSPRPGQSTDTQYF	TGTGCCAGCTCACCCAGCCCGAGACCGGGACAGAGCACAGATACGCAGTATTTT
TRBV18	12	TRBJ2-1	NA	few	CASSPGGDEQFF	TGTGCCAGCTCACCCGGAGGGGATGAGCAGTTCTTC
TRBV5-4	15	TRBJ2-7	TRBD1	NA	CASSTPGQTFHEQYF	TGTGCCAGCAGCACGCCGGGACAGACGTTCCACGAGCAGTACTTC
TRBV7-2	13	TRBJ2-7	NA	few	CASSPSGTYEQYF	TGTGCCAGCAGCCCTAGTGGCACCTACGAGCAGTACTTC